A selection of T cell receptor beta chains follows, all from one sample in a study of CD8 T cells in Susac syndrome. TCRdb reanalysed the immunoSEQ multiplex PCR reads using MiXCR and keeps one entry per CDR3 protein. This table holds about 150,000 distinct CDR3 sequences, 95% found once. The sequencing sample was made of CD4+ T cells from PBMCs. Every receptor here comes from a human donor with Susac syndrome. Both conserved end residues are part of each CDR3. A D gene is named only where the DNA matches it firmly. Size values are once, few and many counts, or a class for expanded clones, and some rows have none.

D gene: -
clone size: -
V gene: TRBV6-1
J gene: TRBJ2-2
CDR3 protein: CASRERGDTGELFF
CDR3 DNA: TGTGCCAGCAGAGAAAGGGGGGACACCGGGGAGCTGTTTTTT

D gene: TRBD2
clone size: -
V gene: TRBV7-9
J gene: TRBJ2-1
CDR3 protein: CASRLTGTSGSHEQFF
CDR3 DNA: TGTGCCAGCAGGCTAACAGGGACTAGCGGGAGCCATGAGCAGTTCTTC

D gene: -
clone size: -
V gene: TRBV12-3/TRBV12-4
J gene: TRBJ1-1
CDR3 protein: CASSLVRGTEAFF
CDR3 DNA: TGTGCCAGCAGTCTTGTACGGGGGACTGAAGCTTTCTTT

D gene: -
clone size: once
V gene: TRBV6-6
J gene: TRBJ2-5
CDR3 protein: CASSIGGPQETQYF
CDR3 DNA: TGTGCCAGCAGCATTGGGGGACCTCAAGAGACCCAGTACTTC

D gene: -
clone size: -
V gene: TRBV6-2/TRBV6-3
J gene: TRBJ2-5
CDR3 protein: CASTSERGPQETQYF
CDR3 DNA: TGTGCCAGCACCTCCGAACGCGGTCCCCAAGAGACCCAGTACTTC

D gene: TRBD1
clone size: few
V gene: TRBV27
J gene: TRBJ1-5
CDR3 protein: CASSPGTVNQPQHF
CDR3 DNA: TGTGCCAGCAGTCCCGGGACAGTCAATCAGCCCCAGCATTTT

D gene: TRBD2
clone size: -
V gene: TRBV10-2
J gene: TRBJ2-1
CDR3 protein: CASSDGDYEHFF
CDR3 DNA: TGCGCCAGCAGTGACGGGGACTACGAACATTTCTTC

D gene: TRBD2
clone size: -
V gene: TRBV7-9
J gene: TRBJ2-1
CDR3 protein: CASSLPGLAGSSYNEQFF
CDR3 DNA: TGTGCCAGCAGCTTGCCGGGACTAGCGGGAAGCTCCTACAATGAGCAGTTCTTC

D gene: TRBD1
clone size: -
V gene: TRBV7-2
J gene: TRBJ1-5
CDR3 protein: CASSPGQEPIWPQHF
CDR3 DNA: TGTGCCAGCAGTCCCGGACAGGAGCCGATCTGGCCCCAGCATTTT

D gene: TRBD1
clone size: once
V gene: TRBV18
J gene: TRBJ1-2
CDR3 protein: CASSPTRDRVSGYGYTF
CDR3 DNA: TGTGCCAGCTCACCTACCCGGGACAGGGTTTCGGGCTATGGCTACACCTTC

D gene: -
clone size: -
V gene: TRBV29-1
J gene: TRBJ2-7
CDR3 protein: CSVGGGQPLGEQYF
CDR3 DNA: TGCAGCGTTGGCGGGGGACAGCCCCTTGGGGAGCAGTACTTC

D gene: TRBD2
clone size: -
V gene: TRBV7-3
J gene: TRBJ2-2
CDR3 protein: CASRISGTGELFF
CDR3 DNA: TGTGCCAGCAGGATTAGCGGGACCGGGGAGCTGTTTTTT

D gene: TRBD1
clone size: once
V gene: TRBV4-1
J gene: TRBJ1-2
CDR3 protein: CASSPDDRGSSYTF
CDR3 DNA: TGCGCCAGCAGCCCTGACGACAGGGGTTCCAGCTACACCTTC

D gene: -
clone size: -
V gene: TRBV23-1
J gene: TRBJ2-5
CDR3 protein: CASNHSRAPETQYF
CDR3 DNA: TGCGCCAGCAACCACTCGAGGGCCCCAGAGACCCAGTACTTC

D gene: -
clone size: -
V gene: TRBV29-1
J gene: TRBJ1-3
CDR3 protein: CSVHGGNTIYF
CDR3 DNA: TGCAGCGTCCACGGAGGAAACACCATATATTTT

D gene: -
clone size: -
V gene: TRBV10-3
J gene: TRBJ2-5
CDR3 protein: CAISESERETQYF
CDR3 DNA: TGTGCCATCAGTGAGTCGGAGCGGGAGACCCAGTACTTC

D gene: TRBD2
clone size: -
V gene: TRBV29-1
J gene: TRBJ2-1
CDR3 protein: CSVDNRGTSGRAPYNEQFF
CDR3 DNA: TGCAGCGTTGATAATCGGGGGACTAGCGGGAGGGCCCCATACAATGAGCAGTTCTTC

D gene: -
clone size: -
V gene: TRBV29-1
J gene: TRBJ2-7
CDR3 protein: CSARGTGRHEQYF
CDR3 DNA: TGCAGCGCTCGCGGCACAGGGCGACACGAGCAGTACTTC

D gene: -
clone size: once
V gene: TRBV20-1
J gene: TRBJ2-3
CDR3 protein: CSARGGATDTQYF
CDR3 DNA: TGCAGTGCTAGGGGAGGAGCCACAGATACGCAGTATTTT

D gene: TRBD2
clone size: -
V gene: TRBV14
J gene: TRBJ2-3
CDR3 protein: CASRKGLAGIPDTQYF
CDR3 DNA: TGTGCCAGCAGAAAAGGACTAGCGGGAATCCCAGATACGCAGTATTTT

D gene: TRBD2
clone size: -
V gene: TRBV12-3/TRBV12-4
J gene: TRBJ2-1
CDR3 protein: CASTLAGVNEQFF
CDR3 DNA: TGTGCCAGCACCTTAGCGGGGGTCAATGAGCAGTTCTTC

D gene: -
clone size: once
V gene: TRBV15
J gene: TRBJ1-1
CDR3 protein: CATSRVIGQGGGTEAFF
CDR3 DNA: TGTGCCACCAGCAGAGTAATAGGACAAGGAGGAGGCACTGAAGCTTTCTTT

D gene: -
clone size: -
V gene: TRBV11-2
J gene: TRBJ2-3
CDR3 protein: CASSLGRGRGHSTDTQYF
CDR3 DNA: TGTGCCAGCAGCTTAGGGAGAGGGCGGGGCCATAGCACAGATACGCAGTATTTT

D gene: TRBD2
clone size: -
V gene: TRBV20-1
J gene: TRBJ2-5
CDR3 protein: CSARATSGHQETQYF
CDR3 DNA: TGCAGTGCTAGAGCGACTAGCGGGCATCAAGAGACCCAGTACTTC

D gene: TRBD2
clone size: -
V gene: TRBV6-2/TRBV6-3
J gene: TRBJ2-3
CDR3 protein: CASSYGGGSRTDTQYF
CDR3 DNA: TGTGCCAGCAGTTATGGCGGGGGGTCACGAACGGATACGCAGTATTTT

D gene: TRBD2
clone size: once
V gene: TRBV20-1
J gene: TRBJ2-1
CDR3 protein: CSARLAGVNEQFF
CDR3 DNA: TGCAGTGCTAGGCTAGCGGGAGTCAATGAGCAGTTCTTC

D gene: TRBD1
clone size: once
V gene: TRBV28
J gene: TRBJ2-1
CDR3 protein: CASSLGQGIDNEQFF
CDR3 DNA: TGTGCCAGCAGTCTCGGACAGGGTATTGATAATGAGCAGTTCTTC

D gene: TRBD1
clone size: -
V gene: TRBV5-1
J gene: TRBJ2-5
CDR3 protein: CASSSQGARETQYF
CDR3 DNA: TGCGCCAGCAGCTCACAGGGGGCGAGGGAGACCCAGTACTTC

D gene: -
clone size: -
V gene: TRBV28
J gene: TRBJ1-1
CDR3 protein: CASSPRQIPSTEAFF
CDR3 DNA: TGTGCCAGCAGTCCGCGACAGATCCCGAGCACTGAAGCTTTCTTT

D gene: -
clone size: -
V gene: TRBV20-1
J gene: TRBJ1-1
CDR3 protein: CSARPAGAEAFF
CDR3 DNA: TGCAGTGCTAGACCGGCGGGGGCCGAAGCTTTCTTT

D gene: -
clone size: -
V gene: TRBV25-1
J gene: TRBJ1-1
CDR3 protein: CASRGFQSTEAFF
CDR3 DNA: TGTGCCAGCAGGGGGTTTCAGAGCACTGAAGCTTTCTTT

D gene: -
clone size: -
V gene: TRBV6-2/TRBV6-3
J gene: TRBJ2-2
CDR3 protein: CASSSVDTGELFF
CDR3 DNA: TGTGCCAGCAGTTCCGTAGATACCGGGGAGCTGTTTTTT

D gene: TRBD1
clone size: -
V gene: TRBV15
J gene: TRBJ1-1
CDR3 protein: CATSTPGGMNTEAFF
CDR3 DNA: TGTGCCACCAGCACGCCAGGGGGAATGAACACTGAAGCTTTCTTT

D gene: -
clone size: -
V gene: TRBV27
J gene: TRBJ1-5
CDR3 protein: CASSPLRSSNQPQHF
CDR3 DNA: TGTGCCAGCAGTCCCTTGAGGTCTAGCAATCAGCCCCAGCATTTT

D gene: -
clone size: -
V gene: TRBV7-9
J gene: TRBJ1-1
CDR3 protein: CASSLGAGRDMSSFF
CDR3 DNA: TGTGCCAGCAGCTTAGGGGCTGGTCGGGACATGTCGTCTTTCTTT

D gene: TRBD1
clone size: -
V gene: TRBV14
J gene: TRBJ2-5
CDR3 protein: CASSQGDRGWETQYF
CDR3 DNA: TGTGCCAGCAGCCAAGGGGACAGGGGATGGGAGACCCAGTACTTC

D gene: -
clone size: -
V gene: TRBV18
J gene: TRBJ2-1
CDR3 protein: CASSPLEVISSYNEQFF
CDR3 DNA: TGTGCCAGCTCACCACTGGAGGTTATTAGCTCCTACAATGAGCAGTTCTTC

D gene: -
clone size: -
V gene: TRBV7-9
J gene: TRBJ1-2
CDR3 protein: CASMGAGDYGYTF
CDR3 DNA: TGTGCCAGCATGGGGGCTGGGGACTATGGCTACACCTTC

D gene: -
clone size: -
V gene: TRBV20-1
J gene: TRBJ2-1
CDR3 protein: CSARGDNEQFF
CDR3 DNA: TGCAGTGCCAGGGGCGATAATGAGCAGTTCTTC

D gene: TRBD1
clone size: -
V gene: TRBV29-1
J gene: TRBJ1-4
CDR3 protein: CSVRTGENEKLFF
CDR3 DNA: TGCAGCGTGAGGACAGGCGAAAATGAAAAACTGTTTTTT